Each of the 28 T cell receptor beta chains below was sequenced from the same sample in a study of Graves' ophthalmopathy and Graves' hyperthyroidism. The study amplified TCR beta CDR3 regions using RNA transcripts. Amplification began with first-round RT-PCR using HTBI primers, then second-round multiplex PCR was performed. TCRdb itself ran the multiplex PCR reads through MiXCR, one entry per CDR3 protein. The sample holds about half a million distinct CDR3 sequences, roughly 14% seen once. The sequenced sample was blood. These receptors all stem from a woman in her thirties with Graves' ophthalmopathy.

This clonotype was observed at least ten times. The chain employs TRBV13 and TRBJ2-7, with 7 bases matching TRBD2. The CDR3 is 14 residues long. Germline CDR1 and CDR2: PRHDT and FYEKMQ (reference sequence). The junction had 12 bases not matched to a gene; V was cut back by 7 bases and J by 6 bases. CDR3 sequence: CASTNGRALIEQYF. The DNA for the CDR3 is TGTGCCAGCACCAATGGGAGGGCCCTCATCGAGCAGTACTTC. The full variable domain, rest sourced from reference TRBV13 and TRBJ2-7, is AAGVIQSPRHLIKEKRETATLKCYPIPRHDTVYWYQQGPGQDPQFLISFYEKMQSDKGSIPDRFSAQQFSDYHSELNMSSLELGDSALYFCASTNGRALIEQYFGPGTRLTVT.

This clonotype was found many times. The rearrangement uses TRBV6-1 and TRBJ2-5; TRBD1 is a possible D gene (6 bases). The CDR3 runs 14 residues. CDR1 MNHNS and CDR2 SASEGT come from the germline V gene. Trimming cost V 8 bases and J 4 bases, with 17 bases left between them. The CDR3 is CASVGAGELETQYF. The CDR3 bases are TGTGCCAGCGTGGGTGCAGGGGAGTTAGAGACCCAGTACTTC.

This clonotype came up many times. This CDR3 reads CATSDSRETQETQYF. CDR3 nucleotide sequence: TGTGCCACCAGTGATTCTAGGGAGACCCAAGAGACCCAGTACTTC. This sequence joins TRBV24-1 and TRBJ2-5; a weak D match, TRBD2 (5 bases). Per the germline V gene, CDR1 is KGHDR and CDR2 is SFDVKD. V lost 2 bases and J 1 base, leaving 10 bases between the germline ends. The CDR3 is 15 amino acids.

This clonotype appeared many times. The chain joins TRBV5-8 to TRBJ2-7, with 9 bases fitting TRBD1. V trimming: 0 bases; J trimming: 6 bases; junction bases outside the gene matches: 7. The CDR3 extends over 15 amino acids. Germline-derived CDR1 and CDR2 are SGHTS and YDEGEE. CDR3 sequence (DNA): TGTGCCAGCAGCTTGGCCGGGACAGGGAGCAGCGAGCAGTACTTC. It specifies CASSLAGTGSSEQYF.

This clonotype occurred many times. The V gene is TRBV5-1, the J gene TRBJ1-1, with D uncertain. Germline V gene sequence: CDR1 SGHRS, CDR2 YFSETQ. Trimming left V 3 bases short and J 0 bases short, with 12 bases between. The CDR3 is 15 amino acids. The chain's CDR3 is CASSSPGPMNTEAFF. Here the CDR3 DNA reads TGCGCCAGCAGCTCGCCCGGTCCAATGAACACTGAAGCTTTCTTT.

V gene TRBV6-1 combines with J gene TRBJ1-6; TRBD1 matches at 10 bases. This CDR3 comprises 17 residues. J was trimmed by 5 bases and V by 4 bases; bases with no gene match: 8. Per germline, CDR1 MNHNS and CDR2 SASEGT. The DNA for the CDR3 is TGTGCCAGCAGTGGAAGCTCCGGGACAGGGGATAATTCACCCCTCCACTTT. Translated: CASSGSSGTGDNSPLHF.

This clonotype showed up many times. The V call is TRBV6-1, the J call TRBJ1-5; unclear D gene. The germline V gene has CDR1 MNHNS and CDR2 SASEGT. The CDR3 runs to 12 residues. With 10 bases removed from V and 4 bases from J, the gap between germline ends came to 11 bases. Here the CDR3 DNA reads TGTGCCATCGAAAGTTTTAATCAGCCCCAGCATTTT. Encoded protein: CAIESFNQPQHF.

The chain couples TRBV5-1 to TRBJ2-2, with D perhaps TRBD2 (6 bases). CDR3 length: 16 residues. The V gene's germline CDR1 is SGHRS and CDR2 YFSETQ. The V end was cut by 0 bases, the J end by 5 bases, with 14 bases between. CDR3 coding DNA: TGCGCCAGCAGCTTGGTGAGCCAGGGAGGTACCGGGGAGCTGTTTTTT. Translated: CASSLVSQGGTGELFF. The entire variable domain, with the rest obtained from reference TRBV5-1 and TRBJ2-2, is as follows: KAGVTQTPRYLIKTRGQQVTLSCSPISGHRSVSWYQQTPGQGLQFLFEYFSETQRNKGNFPGRFSGRQFSNSRSEMNVSTLELGDSALYLCASSLVSQGGTGELFFGEGSRLTVL.

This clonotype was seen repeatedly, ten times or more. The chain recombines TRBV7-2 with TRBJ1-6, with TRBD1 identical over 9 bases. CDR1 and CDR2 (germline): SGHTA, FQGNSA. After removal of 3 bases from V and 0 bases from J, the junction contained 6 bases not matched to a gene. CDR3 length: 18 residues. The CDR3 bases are TGTGCCAGCAGCTTCCGAACAGGGGGCGCCTCCTATAATTCACCCCTCCACTTT. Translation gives CASSFRTGGASYNSPLHF.

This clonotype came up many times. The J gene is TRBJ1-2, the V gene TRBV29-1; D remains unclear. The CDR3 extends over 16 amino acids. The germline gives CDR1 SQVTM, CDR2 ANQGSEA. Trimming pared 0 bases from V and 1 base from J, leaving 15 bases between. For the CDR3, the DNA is TGCAGCGTTGAAGATTCCCTAGGGTATTATAACTATGGCTACACCTTC. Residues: CSVEDSLGYYNYGYTF.

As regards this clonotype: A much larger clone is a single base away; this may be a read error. The CDR3 spells CASSLGVNQPQRF. In nucleotides, the CDR3 is TGCGCCAGCAGCTTGGGGGTTAATCAGCCCCAGCGTTTT. V is TRBV5-1 and J is TRBJ1-5; D remains unclear. There are 13 residues in the CDR3. In germline, CDR1 is SGHRS, CDR2 YFSETQ.

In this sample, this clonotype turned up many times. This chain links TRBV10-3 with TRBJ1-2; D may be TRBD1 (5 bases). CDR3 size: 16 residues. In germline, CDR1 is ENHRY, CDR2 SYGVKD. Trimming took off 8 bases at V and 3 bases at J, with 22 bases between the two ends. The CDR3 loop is CAIGGQEGRSDYGYTF. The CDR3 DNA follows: TGTGCCATCGGGGGTCAAGAGGGGAGATCGGACTATGGCTACACCTTC.

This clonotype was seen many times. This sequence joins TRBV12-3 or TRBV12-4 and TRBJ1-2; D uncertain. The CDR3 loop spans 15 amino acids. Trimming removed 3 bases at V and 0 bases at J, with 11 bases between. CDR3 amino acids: CASSFARLSNYGYTF. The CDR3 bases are TGTGCCAGCAGTTTTGCGCGCCTATCTAACTATGGCTACACCTTC.

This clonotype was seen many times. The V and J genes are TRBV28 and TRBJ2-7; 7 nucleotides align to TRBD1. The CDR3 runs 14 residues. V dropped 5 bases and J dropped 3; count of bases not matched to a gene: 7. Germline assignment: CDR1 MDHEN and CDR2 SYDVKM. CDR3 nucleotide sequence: TGTGCCAGCAGTCATCGGGACAGTTTCTACGAGCAGTACTTC. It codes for CASSHRDSFYEQYF.

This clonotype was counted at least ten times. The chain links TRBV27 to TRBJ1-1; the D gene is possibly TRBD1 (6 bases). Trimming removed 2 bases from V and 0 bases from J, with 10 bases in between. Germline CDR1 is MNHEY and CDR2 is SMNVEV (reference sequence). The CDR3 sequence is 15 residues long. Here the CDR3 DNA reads TGTGCCAGCAGTTTAATCCGGGACATGAACACTGAAGCTTTCTTT. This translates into CASSLIRDMNTEAFF.

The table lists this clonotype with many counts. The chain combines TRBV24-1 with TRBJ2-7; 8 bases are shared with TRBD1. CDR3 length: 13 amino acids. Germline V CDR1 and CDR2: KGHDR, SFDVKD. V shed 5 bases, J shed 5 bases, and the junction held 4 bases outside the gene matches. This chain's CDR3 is CATSGQGRHEQYF. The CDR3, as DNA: TGTGCCACCAGTGGACAGGGGCGGCACGAGCAGTACTTC.

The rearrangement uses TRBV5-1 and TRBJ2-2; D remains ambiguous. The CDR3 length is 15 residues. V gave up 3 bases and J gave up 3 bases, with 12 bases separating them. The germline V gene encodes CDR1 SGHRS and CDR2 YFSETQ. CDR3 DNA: TGCGCCAGCAGCTCCCATACTCCAGACACCGGGGAGCTGTTTTTT. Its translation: CASSSHTPDTGELFF.

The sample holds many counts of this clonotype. CDR3 in DNA: TGCGCCAGCACACCGCTTCCGGGACAGGTGCAGGAGACCCAGTACTTC. As protein: CASTPLPGQVQETQYF. V is TRBV5-1 and J is TRBJ2-5, with TRBD1 matching 8 bases. Germline CDR1 is SGHRS and CDR2 is YFSETQ. This CDR3 has 16 amino acids. The junction had 15 bases not matched to a gene; V was cut back by 6 bases and J by 5 bases.

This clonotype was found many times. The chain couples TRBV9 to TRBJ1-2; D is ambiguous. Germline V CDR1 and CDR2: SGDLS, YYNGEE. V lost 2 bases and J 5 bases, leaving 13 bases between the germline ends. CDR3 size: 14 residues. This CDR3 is CASSVRTGKYGYTF. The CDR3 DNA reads TGTGCCAGCAGCGTCAGGACTGGAAAGTATGGCTACACCTTC.

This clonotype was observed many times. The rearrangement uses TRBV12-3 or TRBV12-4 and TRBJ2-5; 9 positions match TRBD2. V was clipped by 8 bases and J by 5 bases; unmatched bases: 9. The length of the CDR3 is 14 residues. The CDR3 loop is CASGPFSGGETQYF. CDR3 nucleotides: TGTGCCAGCGGACCTTTCAGCGGGGGGGAGACCCAGTACTTC.

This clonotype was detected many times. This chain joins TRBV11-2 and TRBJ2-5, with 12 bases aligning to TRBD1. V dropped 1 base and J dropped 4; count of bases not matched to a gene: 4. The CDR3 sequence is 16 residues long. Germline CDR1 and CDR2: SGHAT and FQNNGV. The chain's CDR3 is CASSLGDRGQGETQYF. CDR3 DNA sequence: TGTGCCAGCAGCTTAGGGGACAGGGGGCAGGGAGAGACCCAGTACTTC.

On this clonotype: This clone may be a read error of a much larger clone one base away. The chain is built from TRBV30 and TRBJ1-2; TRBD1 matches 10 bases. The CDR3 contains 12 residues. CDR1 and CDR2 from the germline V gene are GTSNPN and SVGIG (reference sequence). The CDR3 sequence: CTTTGGFHGYTF. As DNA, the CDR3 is TGTACGACGACAGGGGGCTTCCATGGCTACACCTTC.

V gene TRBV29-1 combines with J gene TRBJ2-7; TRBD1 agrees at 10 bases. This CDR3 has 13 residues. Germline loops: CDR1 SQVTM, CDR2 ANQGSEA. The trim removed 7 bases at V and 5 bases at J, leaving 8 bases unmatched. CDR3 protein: CSALPGTGDEQYF. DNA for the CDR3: TGCAGCGCCCTCCCGGGGACAGGGGACGAGCAGTACTTC.

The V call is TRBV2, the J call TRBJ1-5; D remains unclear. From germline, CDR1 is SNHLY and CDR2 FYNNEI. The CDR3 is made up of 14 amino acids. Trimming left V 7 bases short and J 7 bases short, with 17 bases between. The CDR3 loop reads CASNPHGVRQPQHF. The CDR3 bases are TGTGCCAGCAACCCCCACGGGGTTCGGCAGCCCCAGCATTTT.

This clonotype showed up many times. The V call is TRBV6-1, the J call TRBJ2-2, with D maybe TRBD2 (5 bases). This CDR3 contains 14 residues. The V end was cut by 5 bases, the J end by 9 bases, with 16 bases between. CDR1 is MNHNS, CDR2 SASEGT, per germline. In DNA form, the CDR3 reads TGTGCCAGCAGTAGGGCTGCGGGTTTTCGGGAGCTGTTTTTT. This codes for CASSRAAGFRELFF.

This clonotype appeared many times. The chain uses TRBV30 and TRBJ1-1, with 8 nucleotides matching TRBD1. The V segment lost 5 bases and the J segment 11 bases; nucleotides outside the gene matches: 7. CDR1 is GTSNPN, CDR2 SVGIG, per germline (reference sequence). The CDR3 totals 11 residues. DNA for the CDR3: TGTGCCTGGCCTCAGGGGGCGGATGCTTTCTTT. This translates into CAWPQGADAFF.

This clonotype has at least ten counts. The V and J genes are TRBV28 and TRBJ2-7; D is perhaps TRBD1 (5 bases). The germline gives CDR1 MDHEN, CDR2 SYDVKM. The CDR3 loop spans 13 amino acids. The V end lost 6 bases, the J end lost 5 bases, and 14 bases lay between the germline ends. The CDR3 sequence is CASRSTGNDEQYF. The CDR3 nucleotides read TGTGCCAGCAGATCCACAGGTAACGACGAGCAGTACTTC. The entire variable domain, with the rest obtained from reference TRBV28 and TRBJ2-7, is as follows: DVKVTQSSRYLVKRTGEKVFLECVQDMDHENMFWYRQDPGLGLRLIYFSYDVKMKEKGDIPEGYSVSREKKERFSLILESASTNQTSMYLCASRSTGNDEQYFGPGTRLTVT.

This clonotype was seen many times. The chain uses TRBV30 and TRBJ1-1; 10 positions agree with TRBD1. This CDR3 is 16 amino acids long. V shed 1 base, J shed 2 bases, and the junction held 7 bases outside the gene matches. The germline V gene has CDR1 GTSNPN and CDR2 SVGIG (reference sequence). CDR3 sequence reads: CAWSEGDRGLNTEAFF. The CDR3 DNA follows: TGTGCCTGGAGTGAAGGGGACAGGGGTTTAAACACTGAAGCTTTCTTT.